Sequencing of this T cell receptor beta chain was carried out in a study of beta chain features in type 1 diabetes. About 120 mL of blood, on average, came from one heparinised draw per donor. Naive, central memory, regulatory and stem cell-like memory cells within the CD4+ compartment were sorted using CD45RO/CCR7/CD25/CD127/CD95/CD27. Germline V CDR1 and CDR2: SGHTA, FQGNSA. The CDR3 length is 15 residues. V dropped 3 bases and J dropped 0 bases, with 8 bases sitting between them. The study reverse transcribed the entire isolated RNA, so it sequenced expressed TCRB transcripts. For naive, central memory and regulatory T cell samples, reads averaged roughly 3.7 million. Generated by immunoSEQ multiplex PCR, the TCRdb table keeps only in-frame clones and is missing some. Altogether about 340,000 clones are present, less than 9.5% being singletons, with the ten largest covering 0.44%.

What was sequenced was central memory CD4+ T cells from blood. This chain joins TRBV7-2 and TRBJ2-2, with D perhaps matching TRBD2 (6 bases). This TCR came from a woman aged 18-29 years in good health. As DNA, the CDR3 is TGTGCCAGCAGCTTCCAGCGGGCGAACACCGGGGAGCTGTTTTTT. The encoded protein is CASSFQRANTGELFF.